This entry lists 16 T cell receptor beta chains sequenced from one sample in a study of cytomegalovirus exposure and HLA in healthy donors. A multiplex PCR was run with 60 Vbeta primers and 13 Jbeta primers. Repertoires were generated with immunoSEQ multiplex PCR, while TCRdb's copy carries only in-frame clones and drops some. Among 200,000 or so clones, roughly 80% were seen once, and the ten largest hold approximately 6%. The source material was PBMCs. These receptors originate from a woman in her twenties or thirties in good health and CMV-seropositive.

The CDR3 protein is CASSFRDSNYNYGYTF. DNA of the CDR3: TGTGCCAGCAGCTTTCGGGACAGCAACTATAACTATGGCTACACCTTC. The chain combines TRBV7-8 with TRBJ1-2; the match to TRBD1 covers 7 bases. The CDR3 is 16 residues long. The V segment lost 3 bases and the J segment 1 base; nucleotides outside the gene matches: 8. In germline, CDR1 is SGHVS, CDR2 FQNEAQ. Full variable domain (outside the CDR3, taken from reference TRBV7-8 and TRBJ1-2): GAGVSQSPRYKVAKRGQDVALRCDPISGHVSLFWYQQALGQGPEFLTYFQNEAQLDKSGLPSDRFFAERPEGSVSTLKIQRTQQEDSAVYLCASSFRDSNYNYGYTFGSGTRLTVV.

This chain connects TRBV9 to TRBJ2-3; TRBD1 might be the D (6 bases). This CDR3 contains 14 residues. Germline V gene sequence: CDR1 SGDLS, CDR2 YYNGEE. V lost 4 bases, J lost 4 bases, and 13 bases lay in between. The CDR3 is CASSPTGPADTQYF. The CDR3 nucleotides are TGTGCCAGCAGCCCGACAGGACCCGCAGATACGCAGTATTTT.

The chain is built from TRBV7-6 and TRBJ2-1; 12 bases are shared with TRBD2. V dropped 2 bases and J dropped 2; count of bases not matched to a gene: 1. Germline CDR1 and CDR2: SGHVS and FNYEAQ. The CDR3 runs 16 residues. CDR3 nucleotides: TGTGCCAGCAGCTTACCTAGCGGGGGGGCCTACAATGAGCAGTTCTTC. It translates to CASSLPSGGAYNEQFF.

The J gene is TRBJ2-2, the V gene TRBV6-4; 11 bases match TRBD2. Trimming removed 3 bases from V and 7 bases from J; junction bases left unmatched: 4. This CDR3 has 15 residues. From germline, CDR1 is MRHNA and CDR2 SNTAGT. The CDR3 bases are TGTGCCAGCAGTGATACTAGCGGGAGTAGCGGGGAGCTGTTTTTT. Its protein is CASSDTSGSSGELFF.

This clone has more than one count but fewer than ten. The gene calls are TRBV19 and TRBJ1-1; D perhaps matches TRBD1 (6 bases). The CDR3 contains 16 residues. V was cut by 9 bases and J by 6 bases, with 26 bases left in between. Germline CDR1 reads LNHDA; CDR2 reads SQIVND (reference sequence). Here the CDR3 DNA reads TGTGCCAGCAATTCCGGTACACAGGGCGGTGGGGCTGAAGCTTTCTTT. This codes for CASNSGTQGGGAEAFF.

The genes are TRBV6-5 and TRBJ1-1, with D tentatively TRBD1 (6 bases). V gave up 8 bases and J gave up 0 bases, with 13 bases separating them. The CDR3 length is 14 residues. The germline V gene has CDR1 MNHEY and CDR2 SVGAGI. CDR3 DNA sequence: TGTGCCAGCGGGCCCGGGACACTGAACACTGAAGCTTTCTTT. The encoded protein is CASGPGTLNTEAFF.

This chain uses TRBV9 with TRBJ1-1; 10 bases map to TRBD1. Trimming at V came to 3 bases and at J to 10 bases, leaving 6 bases not matched to a gene. The CDR3 has 13 amino acids. CDR1 and CDR2 (germline): SGDLS, YYNGEE. CDR3 sequence: CASSEDRGLAAFF. For the CDR3, the DNA is TGTGCCAGCAGCGAGGACAGGGGGTTAGCAGCTTTCTTT. The whole variable domain, filled in from reference TRBV9 and TRBJ1-1, reads DSGVTQTPKHLITATGQRVTLRCSPRSGDLSVYWYQQSLDQGLQFLIQYYNGEERAKGNILERFSAQQFPDLHSELNLSSLELGDSALYFCASSEDRGLAAFFGQGTRLTVV.

The gene calls are TRBV6-5 and TRBJ2-7; D is undetermined. Per germline, CDR1 MNHEY and CDR2 SVGAGI. The CDR3 length is 14 residues. Trimming took off 2 bases at V and 3 bases at J, with 11 bases between the two ends. The CDR3 spells CASSYGPRVYEQYF. Written as DNA, the CDR3 is TGTGCCAGCAGTTACGGTCCTCGGGTCTACGAGCAGTACTTC.

The rearrangement links TRBV6-5 to TRBJ1-2; 8 bases line up with TRBD1. The CDR3 totals 15 residues. Trimming at V came to 8 bases and at J to 2 bases, leaving 10 bases not matched to a gene. Germline V lookup: CDR1 MNHEY, CDR2 SVGAGI. The CDR3 DNA follows: TGTGCCAGCTGGGGTATCGGACAGGGCAACTATGGCTACACCTTC. Its protein is CASWGIGQGNYGYTF.

The V and J genes are TRBV6-5 and TRBJ1-1; 8 bases map to TRBD1. The CDR3 loop spans 15 amino acids. V was pared by 2 bases and J by 5 bases, with 7 bases of the junction left unmatched. Germline lookup yields CDR1 MNHEY and CDR2 SVGAGI. CDR3 sequence: CASSYRTGMGTEAFF. CDR3 sequence (DNA): TGTGCCAGCAGTTACAGGACAGGGATGGGGACTGAAGCTTTCTTT.

The chain carries TRBV19 and TRBJ2-3; D might be TRBD1 (5 bases). The V gene's germline CDR1 is LNHDA and CDR2 SQIVND (reference sequence). The V gene lost 5 bases and the J gene lost 0 bases, with 12 bases spanning the gap. The CDR3 contains 15 residues. The CDR3 DNA reads as TGTGCCAGTAGTTTTCGGGCAGGGAGCACAGATACGCAGTATTTT. This encodes CASSFRAGSTDTQYF.

This chain uses TRBV7-6 with TRBJ1-3; perhaps TRBD1 as D (5 bases). The V gene lost 4 bases and the J gene lost 3 bases, with 10 bases spanning the gap. Looked up from germline, CDR1 is SGHVS and CDR2 is FNYEAQ. CDR3 length equals 14 residues. DNA of the CDR3: TGTGCCAGCAGCTCTCCCGGGGGTGGAAACACCATATATTTT. Protein: CASSSPGGGNTIYF.

This rearrangement joins TRBV4-1 to TRBJ2-7, with TRBD1 matching 7 bases. The CDR3 runs to 16 residues. V shed 3 bases, J shed 4 bases, and the junction held 12 bases outside the gene matches. Germline V gives CDR1 MGHRA, CDR2 YSYEKL. CDR3 sequence reads: CASSQIPGTDIYEQYF. The CDR3 region has the DNA TGCGCCAGCAGCCAGATTCCCGGGACAGACATTTACGAGCAGTACTTC.

V usage is TRBV7-2 and J usage is TRBJ1-4, with 11 bases lining up with TRBD1. V trimming: 1 base; J trimming: 15 bases; junction bases outside the gene matches: 7. Germline V gene lookup returns CDR1 SGHTA and CDR2 FQGNSA. The CDR3 spans 14 residues. The CDR3 here is CASSLGTGGFLVFF. For the CDR3, the DNA is TGTGCCAGCAGCTTAGGGACAGGGGGCTTTTTGGTGTTTTTT.

The rearrangement uses TRBV6-5 and TRBJ1-2; tentative D call: TRBD1 (5 bases). V was cut by 0 bases and J by 4 bases, with 15 bases left in between. CDR3 size: 16 residues. From germline, CDR1 is MNHEY and CDR2 SVGAGI. CDR3 region: CASSYSPTQAFYGYTF. CDR3 coding DNA: TGTGCCAGCAGTTACTCCCCCACACAGGCATTCTATGGCTACACCTTC.

J is TRBJ1-5 and V is TRBV19; 7 positions match TRBD1. Germline assignment: CDR1 LNHDA and CDR2 SQIVND (reference sequence). CDR3 length: 14 residues. Trimming at V came to 5 bases and at J to 2 bases, leaving 3 bases not matched to a gene. The CDR3 DNA follows: TGTGCCAGTAGTGGCGACAGGGGCAATCAGCCCCAGCATTTT. Protein: CASSGDRGNQPQHF.